This T cell receptor beta chain was obtained from a study of T cells after yellow fever vaccination (dated by TCRdb to the late 2010s). At the level of the whole study: The SMART-Seq v4 Ultra Low Input RNA kit was used to prepare libraries from fractions with low cell numbers. To follow T-cell clones before and after both primary and booster YFV17D yellow fever vaccination, bulk TCR alpha and beta repertoires underwent longitudinal sequencing. Bulk PBMC replicates and cell subsets were isolated from blood drawn at multiple timepoints before and after both primary and secondary immunization. Two healthy male donors made up the cohort, one aged 18 to 29 years and the other aged 30 to 40 years.

The reads were generated on an Illumina NovaSeq 6000. TCR cDNA was synthesized by 5'RACE template switching, which introduced a universal primer site and unique molecular identifiers. cDNA synthesis was primed from both the TCR alpha and TCR beta constant segments. Library amplification used two PCR steps, and the second PCR step added sample barcodes and sequencing adapters. Libraries were sequenced on Illumina HiSeq 2500 (2x100 bp) or NovaSeq (2x150 bp). The original pipeline was this. Reads were demultiplexed and collapsed into UMI consensus sequences with MIGEC, and V(D)J alignment was performed with MiXCR. Vaccine-responding clonotypes were defined with edgeR using replicate PBMC samples, requiring FDR below 0.01 and a log2 fold change above 5 up to day 15. Each bulk clonotype received a CD4 or CD8 identity based on whether the sequenced CD4 or CD8 repertoire contained that clonotype at higher abundance. TCRdb took the public reads, trimmed them with fastp at Q25, ran MiXCR for clone calling and kept in-frame beta chains. A single entry per CDR3 protein holds the most common genes and DNA from its merged rows. In this record, the V and J calls reflect TCRdb's handling and not the investigators' own analysis. The sample table shows about 260,000 distinct CDR3 sequences, and approximately 5.2% are seen once. The ten largest account for 3% to 4% of the sample.

The treatment or condition label corresponds to: live attenuated yellow fever vaccine strain. A standard Ficoll-Paque protocol was used to isolate PBMCs from peripheral blood. CD4 and CD8 T-cell fractions were isolated with Dynabeads CD4 and CD8 positive selection kits. TriZol was used to extract RNA from bulk PBMCs, CD4 and CD8 fractions, and dextramer-positive and dextramer-negative fractions. General study outcomes and caveats: Because only a couple of donors were included in the study, the extent to which the findings can be generalized is limited. A small fraction of clonotypes appeared in both the CD4 and CD8 compartments, likely as a result of convergent recombination. Most clones expanded after primary vaccination (almost 97% of CD4 and roughly 91% of CD8) were re-detected after the booster, suggesting that broad memory maintenance occurred. FACS-sorted repertoires could contain abundant contaminating clonotypes from the bulk population, so computational filtering was required. Compared with the primary T-cell response, the secondary T-cell response was weaker but faster, peaking on day 5 rather than day 15.

CDR1 is given as MNHNY and CDR2 as SVGAGI, both from the germline V gene (reference sequence). The CDR3 numbers 12 residues from cysteine through phenylalanine. The entry retains the CDR3 DNA only, 36 bases that are in frame from base 1. Cut back by 2 bases and 7 bases, the V and J ends lie 8 bases apart. This clonotype has a handful of counts. Its antigen has not been determined. Per-nucleotide qualities are absent, and no much larger clonotype sits a single base away. The chain is assembled from TRBV6-6 and TRBJ1-2; the D gene remains uncertain. This receptor was taken from a man younger than 30 who received the YFV17D yellow fever vaccine. The sequencing here drew on CD4+ T cells sorted from PBMCs, taken on the day of the yellow fever booster vaccination. CDR3 reads: CASSYIHSGYTF. The DNA is as follows: TGTGCCAGCAGTTACATCCACAGTGGCTACACCTTC.